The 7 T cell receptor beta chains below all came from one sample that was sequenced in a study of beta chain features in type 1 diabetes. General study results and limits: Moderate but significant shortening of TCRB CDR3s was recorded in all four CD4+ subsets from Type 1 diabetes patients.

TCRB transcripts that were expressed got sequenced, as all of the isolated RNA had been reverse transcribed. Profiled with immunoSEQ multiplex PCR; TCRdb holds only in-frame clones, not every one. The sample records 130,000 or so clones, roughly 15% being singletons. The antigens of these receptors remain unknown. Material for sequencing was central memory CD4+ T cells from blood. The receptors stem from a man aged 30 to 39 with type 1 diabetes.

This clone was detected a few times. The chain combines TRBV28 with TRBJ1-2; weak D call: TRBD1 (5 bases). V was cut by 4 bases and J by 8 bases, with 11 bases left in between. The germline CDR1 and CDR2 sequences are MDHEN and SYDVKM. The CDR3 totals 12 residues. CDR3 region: CASSSGGRGYTF. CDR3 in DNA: TGTGCCAGCAGTTCGGGGGGAAGAGGCTACACCTTC.

CDR3 in DNA: TGTGCCAGCAGTGGTTTGGGGACTACGGACGGGCAGTACTTC. Its protein is CASSGLGTTDGQYF. The J gene is TRBJ2-7, the V gene TRBV2, with 7 bases that match TRBD2. Trimming removed 4 bases from V and 9 bases from J; junction bases left unmatched: 12. The CDR3 is 14 residues long. CDR1 and CDR2 (germline): SNHLY, FYNNEI.

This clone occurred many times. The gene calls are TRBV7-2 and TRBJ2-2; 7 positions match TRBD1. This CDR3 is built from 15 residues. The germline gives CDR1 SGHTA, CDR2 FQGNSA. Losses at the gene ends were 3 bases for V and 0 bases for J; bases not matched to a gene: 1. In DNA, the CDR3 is TGTGCCAGCAGCTTGGACAGGTCGAACACCGGGGAGCTGTTTTTT. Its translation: CASSLDRSNTGELFF.

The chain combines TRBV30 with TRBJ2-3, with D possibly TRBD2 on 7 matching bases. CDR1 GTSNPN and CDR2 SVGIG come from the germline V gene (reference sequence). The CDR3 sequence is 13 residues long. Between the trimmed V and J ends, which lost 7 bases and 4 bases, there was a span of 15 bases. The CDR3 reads CASTRGASDTQYF. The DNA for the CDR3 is TGTGCCTCGACCCGGGGGGCCTCAGATACGCAGTATTTT.

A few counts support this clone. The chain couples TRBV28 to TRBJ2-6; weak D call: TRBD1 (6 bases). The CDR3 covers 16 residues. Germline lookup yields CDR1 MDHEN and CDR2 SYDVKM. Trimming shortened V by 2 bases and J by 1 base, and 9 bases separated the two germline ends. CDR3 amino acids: CASSLPTGSGANVLTF. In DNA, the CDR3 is TGTGCCAGCAGTTTACCCACAGGGTCTGGGGCCAACGTCCTGACTTTC.

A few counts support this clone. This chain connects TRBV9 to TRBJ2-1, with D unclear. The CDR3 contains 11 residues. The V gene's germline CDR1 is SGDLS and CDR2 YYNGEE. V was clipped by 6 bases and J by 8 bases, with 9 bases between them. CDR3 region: CASNNKYEQFF. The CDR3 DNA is TGTGCCAGCAACAACAAATATGAGCAGTTCTTC.

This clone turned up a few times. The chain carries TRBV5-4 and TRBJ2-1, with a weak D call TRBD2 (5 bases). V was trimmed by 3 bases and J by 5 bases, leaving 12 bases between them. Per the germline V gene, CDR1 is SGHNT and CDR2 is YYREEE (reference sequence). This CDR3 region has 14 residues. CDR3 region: CASSYTGGDNEQFF. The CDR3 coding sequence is TGTGCCAGCAGCTACACCGGAGGAGACAATGAGCAGTTCTTC.